The TCR beta chain described here comes from a study of shared clonotypes between healthy human individuals. Looking at the study overall: There were three CD4 naive, three CD4 memory, two CD8 naive and one CD8 memory plates per donor.

This CDR3 spans 15 amino acids. The germline gives CDR1 SGHDT, CDR2 YYEEEE. The V end was cut by 2 bases, the J end by 4 bases, with 13 bases between. Per the authors' pipeline: From ImmunoSEQ came sequences covering only the junction and carrying no quality scores, so filtering differed. Only in-frame clones appear in the TCRdb table, and some are missing; sequencing was by immunoSEQ multiplex PCR. The DNA was the basis for D and trimming; V, J and clone size are from that table. There are more than 2,000,000 clones in the sample; approximately 95% occur only once, and roughly 0.36% lies in the top ten.

The origin of this receptor is a man aged 18 to 35 in good health. Some clones in this sample may be carry-over from other donors' samples. The sample was naive CD4+ T cells from PBMCs. Subset meaning: CD45RA+ positively selected. The chain links TRBV5-6 to TRBJ2-1; D could derive from TRBD1 or TRBD2 (5 bases each). The CDR3 region is CASSFWGLGYNEQFF. CDR3 DNA: TGTGCCAGCAGCTTTTGGGGGTTGGGGTACAATGAGCAGTTCTTC.